The TCR beta chain described here comes from a study of human T cells and chemical hapten exposure. Per the germline V gene, CDR1 is SQVTM and CDR2 is ANQGSEA. This CDR3 comprises 11 residues. The V end lost 3 bases, the J end lost 8 bases, and 10 bases lay between the germline ends. TCRdb processed the RACE reads anew with MiXCR; each CDR3 protein has one entry. This repertoire shows more than 80,000 distinct CDR3 sequences, under 14% found once; its top ten account for under 4%. Time point reported: pre-sensitization, week 0. As for treatment: therapeutic diphenylcyclopropenone sensitization with weekly scalp DPC.

Sequenced here: whole blood, sampled in connection with sensitization to the hapten diphenylcyclopropenone (DPC). The V gene is TRBV29-1, the J gene TRBJ1-2, with D perhaps matching TRBD1 (5 bases). The receptor was derived from a woman in her fifties or sixties with alopecia areata. Some clones in this sample may be carry-over from other donors' samples. CDR3 loop: CSVDRALGYTF. The CDR3 bases are TGCAGCGTTGACAGGGCTCTAGGCTACACCTTC.